This paragraph reports one T cell receptor beta chain. Its antigen remains unidentified. Germline loops: CDR1 MNHEY, CDR2 SVGAGI. This CDR3 region has 15 residues. Losses at the gene ends were 4 bases for V and 5 bases for J; bases not matched to a gene: 7. These data originate in a study of response to subunit inactivated influenza vaccine. Whole-study results and caveats: Researchers suggested that each seasonal influenza vaccination recruits few new T cells.

TCRdb called the RT-PCR reads again in MiXCR, with one record for every CDR3 protein. The sample includes some 800,000 distinct CDR3 sequences, approximately 21% of them seen just once. The specimen was PBMCs from blood, collected 5 days after vaccination. The TCR was taken from a man in his fifties or sixties who received an inactivated influenza vaccine. The chain combines TRBV6-5 with TRBJ2-3; TRBD2 matches 9 bases. As DNA, the CDR3 is TGTGCCAGCAGTTTTAGCGGGGGCGGGATAGATACGCAGTATTTT. Its translation is CASSFSGGGIDTQYF.